This is a list of T cell receptor beta chains from one sample in a study of cytomegalovirus exposure and HLA in healthy donors. The repertoire was sequenced with immunoSEQ multiplex PCR; TCRdb's copy has only in-frame clones and lacks some. This sample carries around 140,000 clones, with 2.2% going to the ten biggest clones. The sample taken for sequencing was PBMCs. These TCRs come from a woman aged 18-35 years in good health and CMV-seronegative. Each CDR3 is given with its conserved first and last residue. A D gene is named only where the DNA matches it firmly.

V gene	J gene	D gene	CDR3 protein	CDR3 DNA
TRBV30	TRBJ2-7	TRBD2	CACGIGGRKGEQYF	TGTGCCTGTGGCATTGGCGGGAGAAAGGGCGAGCAGTACTTC
TRBV9	TRBJ2-7	NA	CASSVGPGQPYEQYF	TGTGCCAGCAGCGTAGGCCCGGGACAACCCTACGAGCAGTACTTC
TRBV4-2	TRBJ1-1	NA	CASSQDRLNTEAFF	TGTGCCAGCAGCCAAGATCGGTTGAACACTGAAGCTTTCTTT
TRBV5-1	TRBJ2-3	NA	CASSSHSSPDTQYF	TGCGCCAGCAGCTCCCATAGTAGTCCAGATACGCAGTATTTT
TRBV13	TRBJ2-7	NA	CASSFRTSSYEQYF	TGTGCCAGCAGCTTCCGAACTAGCTCCTACGAGCAGTACTTC
TRBV5-4	TRBJ1-1	TRBD1	CASSLAGGYTEAFF	TGTGCCAGCAGCTTGGCAGGGGGTTACACTGAAGCTTTCTTT
TRBV19	TRBJ1-6	NA	CASTPGGWDSPLHF	TGTGCCAGTACCCCGGGGGGCTGGGATTCACCCCTCCACTTT
TRBV5-4	TRBJ2-2	NA	CASSFRGDDTGELFF	TGTGCCAGCAGCTTTCGAGGAGATGACACCGGGGAGCTGTTTTTT
TRBV29-1	TRBJ1-1	TRBD1	CSVRAWTGDTEAFF	TGCAGCGTTCGAGCTTGGACAGGAGACACTGAAGCCTTCTTT
TRBV7-8	TRBJ2-7	NA	CASSPGRDLRTYEQYF	TGTGCCAGCAGCCCAGGAAGGGATCTAAGGACTTACGAGCAGTACTTC
TRBV5-1	TRBJ2-1	TRBD1	CASSPTPTGDSYNEQFF	TGCGCCAGCAGCCCCACCCCAACAGGGGACTCCTACAATGAGCAGTTCTTC
TRBV7-9	TRBJ1-1	NA	CASSPTGTPEAFF	TGTGCCAGCAGCCCTACAGGGACCCCTGAAGCTTTCTTT
TRBV6-5	TRBJ2-7	TRBD1	CASSYSGTGSYEQYF	TGTGCCAGCAGCTACTCCGGGACAGGGTCCTACGAGCAGTACTTC
TRBV6-6	TRBJ1-2	TRBD1	CASSYEGDRQYYGYTF	TGTGCCAGCAGTTACGAGGGGGACAGGCAGTACTATGGCTACACCTTC
TRBV7-9	TRBJ2-1	TRBD2	CASSPRGSGTAGEQFF	TGTGCCAGCAGCCCCAGGGGTAGCGGGACTGCGGGGGAGCAGTTCTTC
TRBV19	TRBJ2-1	TRBD1	CASSARDSNLYNEQFF	TGTGCCAGTAGTGCCCGGGACAGCAACCTATACAATGAGCAGTTCTTC
TRBV7-2	TRBJ1-2	NA	CASSFTGRQGYTF	TGTGCCAGCAGCTTTACAGGGCGTCAAGGCTACACCTTC
TRBV28	TRBJ2-1	TRBD2	CASTNIAGDVFF	TGTGCCAGCACCAATATAGCGGGAGACGTGTTCTTC
TRBV5-6	TRBJ2-7	NA	CASSLERTRGYEQYF	TGTGCCAGCAGCTTGGAAAGAACGCGGGGCTACGAGCAGTACTTC
TRBV6-5	TRBJ2-7	TRBD1	CASKQRDSKQYF	TGTGCCAGCAAACAACGGGACAGTAAGCAGTACTTC
TRBV7-2	TRBJ2-3	NA	CASSLTVGQALYADTQYF	TGTGCCAGCAGCTTAACGGTCGGCCAGGCATTGTACGCAGATACGCAGTATTTT
TRBV6-1	TRBJ1-5	NA	CASSVRHKSNQPQHF	TGTGCCAGCAGTGTCCGACACAAGAGCAATCAGCCCCAGCATTTT
TRBV7-2	TRBJ2-3	NA	CASSLAGAPPQYF	TGTGCCAGCAGCTTAGCGGGGGCTCCCCCGCAGTATTTT
TRBV6-5	TRBJ1-3	NA	CASSYSWGAANTIYF	TGTGCCAGCAGTTACTCCTGGGGAGCGGCGAACACCATATATTTT
TRBV25-1	TRBJ1-1	NA	CATLLNTEAFF	TGTGCCACACTCTTGAACACTGAAGCTTTCTTT
TRBV6-5	TRBJ1-2	NA	CASSYSFGGANYGYTF	TGTGCCAGCAGTTACTCGTTCGGTGGAGCTAACTATGGCTACACCTTC
TRBV19	TRBJ1-1	NA	CASSIPGMNTEAFF	TGTGCCAGTAGTATTCCGGGGATGAACACTGAAGCTTTCTTT
TRBV27	TRBJ1-5	NA	CASSSTGRVNQPQHF	TGTGCCAGCAGTTCTACAGGGCGGGTCAATCAGCCCCAGCATTTT
TRBV28	TRBJ1-1	NA	CASSWMGQRNTEAFF	TGTGCCAGCAGTTGGATGGGGCAGAGGAACACTGAAGCTTTCTTT
TRBV30	TRBJ1-4	NA	CAWRPGRENEKLFF	TGTGCCTGGAGGCCGGGACGGGAGAATGAAAAACTGTTTTTT
TRBV29-1	TRBJ2-7	NA	CSGADSAGEQYF	TGCAGCGGCGCGGACTCTGCGGGCGAGCAGTACTTC
TRBV7-6	TRBJ2-1	TRBD2	CASSLLGTRRKDEQFF	TGTGCCAGCAGCTTATTAGGGACTAGGCGTAAGGATGAGCAGTTCTTC
TRBV7-9	TRBJ1-1	NA	CATLPAANTEAFF	TGTGCCACCCTCCCGGCGGCGAACACTGAAGCTTTCTTT
TRBV5-6	TRBJ2-7	TRBD2	CASSPTSGRRQYF	TGTGCCAGCAGCCCGACTAGCGGGAGGAGGCAGTACTTC
TRBV4-2	TRBJ1-1	TRBD1	CASSQAGQGLNTEAFF	TGTGCCAGCAGCCAAGCGGGACAGGGGTTGAACACTGAAGCTTTCTTT
TRBV7-8	TRBJ1-5	NA	CASTPGGFMAQHF	TGTGCCAGCACCCCGGGGGGGTTCATGGCCCAGCATTTT
TRBV10-2	TRBJ2-7	TRBD2	CASSTSGTIDEQYF	TGCGCCAGCTCGACTAGCGGGACCATCGACGAGCAGTACTTC
TRBV15	TRBJ2-7	TRBD2	CATSRGAGGPYEQYF	TGTGCCACCAGCAGAGGAGCGGGAGGGCCCTACGAGCAGTACTTC
TRBV6-1	TRBJ2-7	TRBD2	CASSEDGRVEWGEQYF	TGTGCCAGCAGTGAAGATGGGAGGGTTGAATGGGGCGAGCAGTACTTC
TRBV30	TRBJ1-5	TRBD1	CAWEGTGENSNQPQHF	TGTGCCTGGGAGGGGACAGGGGAGAATAGCAATCAGCCCCAGCATTTT
TRBV15	TRBJ1-5	NA	CATSRDRNNQPQHF	TGTGCCACCAGCAGAGACAGGAACAATCAGCCCCAGCATTTT
TRBV6-5	TRBJ2-1	NA	CASRGSSYNEQFF	TGTGCCAGCAGAGGGAGTTCCTACAATGAGCAGTTCTTC
TRBV7-8	TRBJ2-1	TRBD2	CASSTRLAAYNEQFF	TGTGCCAGCAGCACGAGACTAGCGGCCTACAATGAGCAGTTCTTC
TRBV18	TRBJ2-7	TRBD2	CASSPTLGGLAGGYEQYF	TGTGCCAGCTCACCCACACTAGGGGGACTAGCGGGAGGATACGAGCAGTACTTC
TRBV19	TRBJ2-5	TRBD1	CASSPPRQGFRETQYF	TGTGCCAGTAGCCCTCCCCGACAGGGGTTCCGAGAGACCCAGTACTTC